The rows below give T cell receptor beta chains drawn from one sample of a study of shared clonotypes between healthy human individuals. Data came from immunoSEQ multiplex PCR; TCRdb stores just in-frame clones and leaves some out. The sample contains 400,000 to 600,000 clones, around 95% of which appear only once. The sample taken for sequencing was naive CD4+ T cells sorted from blood. These receptors originate from a woman aged 25 to 39 in good health. Each CDR3 is given with its conserved first and last residue. Each record gives: D gene, J gene, V gene, clone size, CDR3 protein, CDR3 DNA. D genes are given only for firm matches. The size entry is marked missing in some rows and otherwise reads once, few, many or a size class.

>-|TRBJ2-1|TRBV5-1|-
CASRPPKIPPFNEQFF
TGCGCCAGCAGGCCCCCAAAGATTCCGCCATTCAATGAGCAGTTCTTC
>-|TRBJ1-1|TRBV18|-
CASSPGKGSKAEAFF
TGTGCCAGCTCACCGGGAAAGGGAAGTAAGGCTGAAGCTTTCTTT
>-|TRBJ2-2|TRBV6-5|-
CASSSSPLRTGELFF
TGTGCCAGCAGTTCAAGCCCGCTACGGACCGGGGAGCTGTTTTTT
>-|TRBJ1-6|TRBV9|-
CASSVLGDNSPLHF
TGTGCCAGCAGCGTATTGGGGGATAATTCACCCCTCCACTTT
>TRBD2|TRBJ2-5|TRBV5-1|-
CASSFRGGKETQYF
TGCGCCAGCAGCTTTCGCGGGGGGAAAGAGACCCAGTACTTC
>-|TRBJ1-1|TRBV7-6|once
CASSLGATMNTEAFF
TGTGCCAGCAGCTTAGGCGCAACAATGAACACTGAAGCTTTCTTT
>TRBD2|TRBJ2-1|TRBV11-3|-
CASSPSWTSGRAGEQFF
TGTGCCAGCAGCCCTAGTTGGACTAGCGGGAGGGCGGGGGAGCAGTTCTTC
>-|TRBJ2-1|TRBV28|-
CASSRRNEQFF
TGTGCCAGCAGTCGGAGGAATGAGCAGTTCTTC
>-|TRBJ2-3|TRBV27|-
CASRGRPATSTDTQYF
TGTGCCAGCAGGGGCCGTCCGGCAACTAGCACAGATACGCAGTATTTT
>-|TRBJ1-5|TRBV30|-
CAWSMGRNQPQHF
TGTGCCTGGAGTATGGGGAGGAATCAGCCCCAGCATTTT
>-|TRBJ1-1|TRBV7-2|-
CASSLRGEDTEAFF
TGTGCCAGCAGCTTACGGGGTGAGGACACTGAAGCTTTCTTT
>TRBD1|TRBJ1-5|TRBV19|-
CASSTRDRARNQPQHF
TGTGCCAGTAGTACCCGGGACAGGGCCCGCAATCAGCCCCAGCATTTT
>TRBD2|TRBJ2-1|TRBV28|-
CASSSASGRINEQFF
TGTGCCAGCAGTTCAGCTAGCGGGAGGATAAATGAGCAGTTCTTC
>TRBD1|TRBJ1-4|TRBV28|-
CASSRDSLNEKLFF
TGTGCCAGCAGTCGGGACAGCCTCAATGAAAAACTGTTTTTT
>-|TRBJ1-2|TRBV11-2|-
CASSLERFYGYTF
TGTGCCAGCAGCTTAGAACGGTTCTATGGCTACACCTTC
>-|TRBJ2-2|TRBV9|few
CASSVVQAGTGELFF
TGTGCCAGCAGCGTAGTACAGGCAGGCACCGGGGAGCTGTTTTTT
>-|TRBJ2-7|TRBV7-8|-
CASSLPPSGLVHEQYF
TGTGCCAGCAGCCTACCTCCCAGCGGGCTAGTTCACGAGCAGTACTTC
>-|TRBJ2-5|TRBV19|-
CASSIGEVETQYF
TGTGCCAGTAGTATCGGGGAGGTAGAGACCCAGTACTTC
>TRBD2|TRBJ2-1|TRBV19|-
CASSSTGLAGDRVQFF
TGTGCCAGTAGTTCGACCGGACTAGCGGGAGATCGCGTGCAGTTCTTC
>TRBD1|TRBJ2-2|TRBV7-6|-
CASSPGIGQGNTGELFF
TGTGCCAGCAGCCCTGGAATAGGACAGGGGAACACCGGGGAGCTGTTTTTT
>TRBD2|TRBJ2-4|TRBV11-2|-
CASSLVLAIHF
TGTGCCAGCAGCTTAGTACTAGCGATTCACTTC
>-|TRBJ2-7|TRBV10-3|-
CAISFTGTGSYEQYF
TGTGCCATCAGCTTTACCGGGACGGGTTCCTACGAGCAGTACTTC
>-|TRBJ1-3|TRBV18|once
CASSRDRSGNTIYF
TGTGCCAGCTCACGAGACAGAAGTGGAAACACCATATATTTT
>TRBD1|TRBJ2-7|TRBV19|once
CASNLVGTGGSYEQYF
TGTGCCAGTAATTTGGTAGGGACAGGGGGCTCCTACGAGCAGTACTTC
>-|TRBJ2-1|TRBV28|few
CASTLYNEQFF
TGTGCCAGCACCCTGTACAATGAGCAGTTCTTC
>-|TRBJ2-6|TRBV9|-
CASSDISTGRANVLTF
TGTGCCAGCAGTGACATATCTACAGGGAGAGCCAACGTCCTGACTTTC
>-|TRBJ2-5|TRBV5-1|-
CASSWGTSRQETQYF
TGCGCCAGCAGCTGGGGGACTTCGCGGCAAGAGACCCAGTACTTC
>-|TRBJ2-5|TRBV25-1|-
CASSVRDAETQYF
TGTGCCAGCAGTGTAAGGGATGCCGAGACCCAGTACTTC
>TRBD2|TRBJ2-1|TRBV19|-
CASSMSGTSYNEQFF
TGTGCCAGTAGTATGAGCGGGACCTCCTACAATGAGCAGTTCTTC
>TRBD2|TRBJ2-7|TRBV4-1|once
CASSQEPGALAGESNEQYF
TGCGCCAGCAGCCAAGAACCCGGAGCGCTAGCGGGAGAATCCAACGAGCAGTACTTC
>-|TRBJ1-4|TRBV7-9|-
CASSEQSDEKLFF
TGTGCCAGCTCCGAACAGAGCGATGAAAAACTGTTTTTT
>-|TRBJ1-2|TRBV6-5|-
CASSYGANYGYTF
TGTGCCAGCAGTTACGGTGCTAACTATGGCTACACCTTC
>TRBD1|TRBJ1-1|TRBV29-1|-
CSVGGGRGYTEAFF
TGCAGCGTTGGAGGGGGCAGGGGGTACACTGAAGCTTTCTTT
>-|TRBJ1-1|TRBV5-5|-
CASSFRSFQGEAFF
TGTGCCAGCAGCTTCAGGTCCTTTCAGGGTGAAGCTTTCTTT
>-|TRBJ1-3|TRBV10-3|-
CAISESTVISGNTIYF
TGTGCCATCAGTGAGTCGACAGTGATCTCTGGAAACACCATATATTTT
>-|TRBJ2-2|TRBV25-1|-
CASSLLGGNTGELFF
TGTGCCAGCAGTCTCCTGGGCGGGAACACCGGGGAGCTGTTTTTT
>-|TRBJ2-2|TRBV5-6|-
CASSLRGAGGELFF
TGTGCCAGCAGCTTGCGGGGAGCGGGCGGGGAGCTGTTTTTT
>TRBD2|TRBJ2-3|TRBV28|-
CASSFPKSGRLPDTQYF
TGTGCCAGCAGTTTCCCTAAGAGCGGGAGGCTTCCAGATACGCAGTATTTT
>-|TRBJ1-5|TRBV19|-
CASTHDSLNQPQHF
TGTGCCAGTACCCACGACAGTCTCAATCAGCCCCAGCATTTT